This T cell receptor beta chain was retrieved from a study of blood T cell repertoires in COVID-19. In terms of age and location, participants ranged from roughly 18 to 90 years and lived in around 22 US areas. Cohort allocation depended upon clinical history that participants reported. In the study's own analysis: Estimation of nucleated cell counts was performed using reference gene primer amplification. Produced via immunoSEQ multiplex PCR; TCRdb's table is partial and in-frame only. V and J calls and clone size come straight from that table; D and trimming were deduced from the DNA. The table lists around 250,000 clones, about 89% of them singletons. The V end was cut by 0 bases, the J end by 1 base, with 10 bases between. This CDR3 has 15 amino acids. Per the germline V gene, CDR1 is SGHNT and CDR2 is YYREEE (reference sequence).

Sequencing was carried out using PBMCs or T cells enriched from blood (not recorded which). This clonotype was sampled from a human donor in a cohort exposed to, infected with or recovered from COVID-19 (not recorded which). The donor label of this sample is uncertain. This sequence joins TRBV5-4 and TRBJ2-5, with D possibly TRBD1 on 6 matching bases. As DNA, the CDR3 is TGTGCCAGCAGCTTGGACAGGGTAGCCCAAGAGACCCAGTACTTC. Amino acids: CASSLDRVAQETQYF.